Listed here are 20 T cell receptor beta chains from one sample, sequenced in a study of tumor-infiltrating lymphocytes in primary liver carcinoma. The researchers produced TCR beta cDNA from 400 to 650 ng total RNA with a constant-region primer. Slightly modified ARM-PCR served as the procedure for the TCR beta libraries. These libraries came from three rounds of nested multiplex PCR. The first two PCR rounds used TRBV1-TRBV30 forward primers with a C-beta reverse primer, roughly 10 cycles each. TCRdb re-analysed the multiplex PCR reads in MiXCR, keeping a single row per CDR3 protein. The sample has over 95,000 distinct CDR3 sequences; around three quarters are singletons. The study co-extracted DNA and RNA from roughly 20-30 mg of unsorted bulk tissue. What was sequenced was liver tumor tissue from sampling region 5. Sample subset: tumor region T5, tumor centre. All receptors come from a woman aged 55-69 years with primary liver carcinoma and hepatitis B virus infection.

The V gene is TRBV11-3, the J gene TRBJ2-4; TRBD2 agrees at 8 bases. Germline trimming cut 5 bases from V and 5 bases from J; bases unmatched to any gene: 17. This CDR3 is 18 amino acids long. CDR1 is SGHNT and CDR2 is YENEEA in the germline V gene. The CDR3: CASSPARLTGGWENIQYF. Written as DNA, the CDR3 is TGTGCCAGCAGCCCGGCCCGACTTACGGGAGGGTGGGAAAACATTCAGTACTTC.

A remark on this clonotype: Lacking the conserved final phenylalanine or tryptophan, this CDR3 likely reflects a read error. This chain joins TRBV11-2 and TRBJ2-3; TRBD2 might be the D (6 bases). Germline-derived CDR1 and CDR2 are SGHAT and FQNNGV. The CDR3 length is 15 residues. The DNA of the CDR3 is TGTGCCGGCAGGCCGACGGCGTCTAGCGCAGATACGCAGTATCTT. Translating it yields CAGRPTASSADTQYL.

As to this clonotype: The CDR3 does not close with the conserved phenylalanine or tryptophan, likely indicating a read error. This chain uses TRBV11-3 with TRBJ2-5; D might be TRBD2 (5 bases). The CDR3 extends over 15 amino acids. Germline values: CDR1 SGHNT, CDR2 YENEEA. The CDR3 is CVSSSRRGYQETQYI. CDR3 DNA sequence: TGTGTCAGCAGCTCCCGTCGAGGGTACCAAGAGACCCAGTACATC.

This clonotype was observed a handful of times. The chain employs TRBV16 and TRBJ1-4, with D possibly being TRBD1 (5 bases). This CDR3 has 13 amino acids. The germline CDR1 and CDR2 sequences are KGHSY and FQNENV. Trimming took 4 bases from V and 7 from J, leaving 10 bases between them. The DNA of the CDR3 is TGTGCCAGCAGCCGGGGCACTGGTGAAAAACTGTTTTTT. This encodes CASSRGTGEKLFF. Using reference TRBV16 and TRBJ1-4 for the parts outside the CDR3, the full variable domain is GEEVAQTPKHLVRGEGQKAKLYCAPIKGHSYVFWYQQVLKNEFKFLISFQNENVFDETGMPKERFSAKCLPNSPCSLEIQATKLEDSAVYFCASSRGTGEKLFFGSGTQLSVL.

The count of this clonotype is one. This chain joins TRBV29-1 and TRBJ1-2, with 7 bases aligning to TRBD1. V shed 3 bases and J 10 bases; nucleotides not matched to a gene: 11. Germline lookup yields CDR1 SQVTM and CDR2 ANQGSEA. The CDR3 totals 13 residues. The CDR3 spells CSVDRGGERVYTF. The CDR3 nucleotides read TGCAGCGTTGATAGAGGGGGCGAAAGAGTCTACACCTTC.

Regarding this clonotype: The conserved final phenylalanine or tryptophan is absent from the CDR3, which likely points to a read error. The chain couples TRBV28 to TRBJ2-1, with D tentatively TRBD1 or TRBD2 (5 bases each). The CDR3 spans 11 residues. V was pared by 11 bases and J by 4 bases, with 9 bases between. The germline gives CDR1 MDHEN, CDR2 SYDVKM. CDR3 coding DNA: TGTGCCGCTGGGGGATACAATGAGCAGTTCTCC. This gives the protein CAAGGYNEQFS.

In regard to this clonotype: The junction and the germline gene differ at one end; a read error may be behind it. This sequence joins TRBV6-5 and TRBJ1-2, with a weak D call TRBD1 (6 bases). The germline gives CDR1 MNHEY, CDR2 SVGAGI. CDR3 size: 13 residues. The CDR3 nucleotides read TGTGCCATTTCTACAGGGCGACACTATGTCTACACCTTC. Its translation is CAISTGRHYVYTF.

This clonotype showed up many times. V usage is TRBV30 and J usage is TRBJ1-5, with D possibly TRBD1 on 6 matching bases. CDR1 GTSNPN and CDR2 SVGIG come from the germline V gene (reference sequence). Trimming shortened V by 1 base and J by 3 bases, and 16 bases separated the two germline ends. CDR3 size: 16 residues. The CDR3 here is CAWSAHLGGANQPQHF. CDR3 in DNA: TGTGCCTGGAGTGCCCACCTTGGGGGGGCCAATCAGCCCCAGCATTTT.

Details on this clonotype: An end of the junction does not agree with germline; a read error may underlie this. This sequence joins TRBV5-1 and TRBJ1-5, with TRBD1 as a possible D gene (6 bases). Germline V lookup: CDR1 SGHRS, CDR2 YFSETQ. This CDR3 contains 15 residues. The CDR3 protein is CGSSLWGARNRPQHF. CDR3 DNA: TGCGGCAGCAGCTTGTGGGGGGCGCGCAATCGGCCCCAGCATTTT.

This clonotype showed up just a few times. A read error may explain this, as a much larger clone is one base away. The gene calls are TRBV4-1 and TRBJ1-3, with D perhaps matching TRBD1 (5 bases). The CDR3 consists of 16 residues. V lost 4 bases and J lost 2, with 15 bases in between. Germline V gene lookup returns CDR1 MGHRA and CDR2 YSYEKL. This CDR3 is CASSRQPGDPGNTIYF. CDR3 nucleotide sequence: TGCGCCAGCAGCCGACAGCCGGGGGACCCTGGAAACACCATATATTTT.

As concerns this clonotype: The junction departs from the called germline gene at one end, perhaps through a read error. This chain uses TRBV11-2 with TRBJ1-1; D ambiguous. This CDR3 has 13 amino acids. CDR1 and CDR2 (germline): SGHAT, FQNNGV. The CDR3 DNA sequence: TGTGCCAGCAGCATGACAACGATCACTGAAGTTTTCTTT. The encoded protein is CASSMTTITEVFF.

With respect to this clonotype: This may be a read error: a much more frequent sequence differs by one nucleotide. This chain connects TRBV30 to TRBJ2-1, with a possible D match to TRBD2 (5 bases). V was pared by 4 bases and J by 8 bases, with 18 bases between. The germline gives CDR1 GTSNPN, CDR2 SVGIG (reference sequence). The CDR3 contains 14 residues. This CDR3 reads CAWIPSWVVDEQFF. The CDR3 bases are TGTGCCTGGATCCCTAGCTGGGTAGTAGATGAGCAGTTCTTC.

Points on this clonotype: The junction differs from germline at one of its ends, possibly a read error. This chain uses TRBV11-2 with TRBJ2-5; a weak D match, TRBD1 (6 bases). This CDR3 has 13 amino acids. Germline loops: CDR1 SGHAT, CDR2 FQNNGV. The CDR3 protein is CASSTPGVRTRYF. CDR3 sequence (DNA): TGTGCCAGCAGCACTCCAGGGGTAAGGACCCGGTACTTC.

V and J are TRBV11-3 and TRBJ2-1; possibly TRBD2 for D (5 bases). The V end lost 6 bases, the J end lost 8 bases, and 23 bases lay between the germline ends. Germline V gives CDR1 SGHNT, CDR2 YENEEA. The CDR3 spans 16 residues. The CDR3 spells CASRATNGGQYDEQFF. In DNA, the CDR3 is TGTGCCAGCAGAGCGACTAACGGAGGCCAATACGATGAGCAGTTCTTC.

As for this clonotype: The junction shows a germline mismatch at one end, possibly a read error. The V call is TRBV28, the J call TRBJ2-6; TRBD1 matches 12 bases. CDR3 length: 17 amino acids. Looked up from germline, CDR1 is MDHEN and CDR2 is SYDVKM. CDR3 DNA: TGTGCCAGCAGTAGGGACAGGGGGCTATCTGTGGCCAACGTCCTGACTTTC. Translated, it gives CASSRDRGLSVANVLTF.

Notes on this clonotype: The junction departs from the called germline gene at one end, perhaps through a read error. V and J are TRBV11-2 and TRBJ2-1; D is perhaps TRBD2 (5 bases). The germline V gene encodes CDR1 SGHAT and CDR2 FQNNGV. The CDR3 extends over 15 amino acids. CDR3 loop: CACSLGTYSGNEQFF. The CDR3 DNA is TGCGCCTGCAGCTTAGGCACTTACAGCGGAAATGAGCAGTTCTTC.

J is TRBJ2-1 and V is TRBV6-5, with D possibly matching TRBD1 (5 bases). From germline, CDR1 is MNHEY and CDR2 SVGAGI. Trimming removed 6 bases from V and 4 bases from J, with 16 bases in between. CDR3 length equals 15 residues. This CDR3 is CASRTTYGAYNEQFF. The CDR3 nucleotides are TGTGCCAGCAGGACAACTTATGGGGCGTACAATGAGCAGTTCTTC.

This rearrangement joins TRBV11-2 to TRBJ2-3; D possibly corresponds to TRBD2 (6 bases). The CDR3 is 13 residues long. Germline CDR1 reads SGHAT; CDR2 reads FQNNGV. The CDR3 reads CTSSFDRTDTQYF. The CDR3 bases are TGTACTAGCAGCTTCGACAGAACAGATACGCAGTATTTT.

This clonotype has a single count. The conserved final phenylalanine or tryptophan is absent from the CDR3, which likely points to a read error. The chain has TRBV30 and TRBJ1-1; D may be TRBD1 (5 bases). The CDR3 runs to 13 residues. V was pared by 2 bases and J by 6 bases, with 13 bases between. CDR1 GTSNPN and CDR2 SVGIG come from the germline V gene (reference sequence). CDR3 coding DNA: TGTGCCTGGAGTCGATGCAGGGTGTCTGAAGCTTTCTCT. It codes for CAWSRCRVSEAFS.

As to this clonotype: Germline is not matched at one junction end, which may reflect a read error. The chain couples TRBV6-1 to TRBJ2-3; the D gene is possibly TRBD1 (6 bases). Germline CDR1 and CDR2: MNHNS and SASEGT. The CDR3 covers 14 residues. The CDR3: CASSVSGDGRTQRF. The CDR3 DNA reads as TGTGCCAGCAGTGTTTCAGGGGATGGAAGGACGCAGCGTTTT.